This TCR beta chain was captured in a study of beta chain features in type 1 diabetes. Study results and caveats: TCRB repertoires of naive, central memory and Treg cells appeared more similar among patients than among healthy donors. All four CD4+ subsets of Type 1 diabetes patients contained TCRB CDR3s that were moderately but significantly shorter. Fewer junction insertions and more nucleotide deletions appeared in type 1 diabetes patients.

Of note for this clone: What it binds is not known.

There are 16 residues in the CDR3. Germline CDR1 reads LNHDA; CDR2 reads SQIVND (reference sequence). Trimming took off 5 bases at V and 4 bases at J, with 18 bases between the two ends. The investigators reverse transcribed all of the isolated RNA, so they sequenced expressed TCRB transcripts. TCRdb's table, derived via immunoSEQ multiplex PCR, lists solely in-frame clones and lacks some. The data hold almost 350,000 clones, with approximately 9.7% observed a single time. This receptor was taken from a man aged 25 to 45 with type 1 diabetes. The chain links TRBV19 to TRBJ1-5; possibly TRBD1 for D (6 bases). Sequencing was performed on central memory CD4+ T cells from blood. CDR3 sequence (DNA): TGTGCCAGTAGTCCCAGGCAGGGGACTATTAATCAGCCCCAGCATTTT. This codes for CASSPRQGTINQPQHF.